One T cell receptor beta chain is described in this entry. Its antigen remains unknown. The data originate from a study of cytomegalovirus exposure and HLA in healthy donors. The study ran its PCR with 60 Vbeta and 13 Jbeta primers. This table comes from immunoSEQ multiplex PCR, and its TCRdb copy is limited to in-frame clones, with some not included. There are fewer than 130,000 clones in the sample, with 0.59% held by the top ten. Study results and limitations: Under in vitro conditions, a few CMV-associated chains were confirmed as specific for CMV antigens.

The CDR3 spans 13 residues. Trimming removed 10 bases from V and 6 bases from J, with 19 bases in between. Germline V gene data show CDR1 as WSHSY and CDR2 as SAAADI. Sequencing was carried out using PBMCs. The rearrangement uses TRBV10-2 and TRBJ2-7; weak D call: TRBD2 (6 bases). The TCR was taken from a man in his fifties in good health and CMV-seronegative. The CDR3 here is CATSRDFLGEQYF. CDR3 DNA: TGCGCCACCTCCCGGGACTTTCTAGGCGAGCAGTACTTC.